The rows below give T cell receptor beta chains drawn from one sample of a study of blood T cell repertoires in COVID-19. Produced via immunoSEQ multiplex PCR; TCRdb's table is partial and in-frame only. The table has approximately 70,000 clones, 79% seen once. The specimen sequenced was peripheral blood. These receptor sequences come from a woman aged 80 or over with active or convalescent COVID-19. Each CDR3 is given with its conserved first and last residue. The order of the fields is D gene, CDR3 length, clone size, J gene, V gene, CDR3 protein, CDR3 DNA. D genes are given only for firm matches. Only some rows state a clone size, as once, few, many or a class for expanded clones.

d_call: .; cdr3_length: 13; clone_size: .; j_call: TRBJ1-2; v_call: TRBV12-3/TRBV12-4; cdr3_aa: CASSLRGIDGYTF; cdr3_nt: TGTGCCAGCAGTTTAAGGGGGATAGATGGCTACACCTTC
d_call: TRBD1; cdr3_length: 15; clone_size: few; j_call: TRBJ1-2; v_call: TRBV11-2; cdr3_aa: CASSLAWDSRYGYTF; cdr3_nt: TGTGCCAGCAGCTTGGCATGGGACAGCCGATATGGCTACACCTTC
d_call: TRBD1; cdr3_length: 14; clone_size: .; j_call: TRBJ1-2; v_call: TRBV28; cdr3_aa: CASTQGDRLYGYTF; cdr3_nt: TGTGCCAGCACCCAAGGGGACAGACTCTATGGCTACACCTTC
d_call: TRBD2; cdr3_length: 14; clone_size: .; j_call: TRBJ2-7; v_call: TRBV27; cdr3_aa: CASRETSANYEQYF; cdr3_nt: TGTGCCAGCAGAGAGACTAGCGCCAACTACGAGCAGTACTTC
d_call: .; cdr3_length: 17; clone_size: .; j_call: TRBJ2-5; v_call: TRBV7-2; cdr3_aa: CASSLVLSLAGIETQYF; cdr3_nt: TGTGCCAGCAGCTTAGTTCTTAGTTTGGCGGGAATAGAGACCCAGTACTTC
d_call: TRBD2; cdr3_length: 15; clone_size: .; j_call: TRBJ2-1; v_call: TRBV6-2/TRBV6-3; cdr3_aa: CASSYPGTSGDEQFF; cdr3_nt: TGTGCCAGCAGTTACCCCGGGACTAGCGGGGATGAGCAGTTCTTC
d_call: .; cdr3_length: 14; clone_size: .; j_call: TRBJ2-7; v_call: TRBV7-8; cdr3_aa: CASNPRGQAYEQYF; cdr3_nt: TGTGCCAGCAACCCTAGAGGGCAGGCCTACGAGCAGTACTTC
d_call: .; cdr3_length: 15; clone_size: .; j_call: TRBJ2-2; v_call: TRBV5-4; cdr3_aa: CASSRTAGLTGELFF; cdr3_nt: TGTGCCAGCAGCCGTACGGCGGGGCTTACCGGGGAGCTGTTTTTT
d_call: TRBD1; cdr3_length: 14; clone_size: .; j_call: TRBJ1-2; v_call: TRBV5-1; cdr3_aa: CASSWGDRDRGYTF; cdr3_nt: TGCGCCAGCAGCTGGGGGGACAGGGACCGTGGCTACACCTTC
d_call: .; cdr3_length: 14; clone_size: .; j_call: TRBJ1-5; v_call: TRBV19; cdr3_aa: CASSMVTVYQPQHF; cdr3_nt: TGTGCCAGTAGTATGGTGACAGTCTATCAGCCCCAGCATTTT
d_call: .; cdr3_length: 12; clone_size: once; j_call: TRBJ2-7; v_call: TRBV6-5; cdr3_aa: CASRDSSNEQYF; cdr3_nt: TGTGCCAGCAGAGACAGTAGTAACGAGCAGTACTTC
d_call: .; cdr3_length: 16; clone_size: .; j_call: TRBJ1-5; v_call: TRBV18; cdr3_aa: CASSPLNPPGNQPQHF; cdr3_nt: TGTGCCAGCTCACCCTTAAACCCGCCGGGCAATCAGCCCCAGCATTTT
d_call: TRBD1; cdr3_length: 15; clone_size: .; j_call: TRBJ1-1; v_call: TRBV4-1; cdr3_aa: CASSHRGTGGTEAFF; cdr3_nt: TGCGCCAGCAGCCACCGGGGGACAGGGGGGACTGAAGCTTTCTTT
d_call: TRBD1; cdr3_length: 13; clone_size: .; j_call: TRBJ1-1; v_call: TRBV18; cdr3_aa: CASSPTGASEAFF; cdr3_nt: TGTGCCAGCTCACCTACAGGGGCATCTGAAGCTTTCTTT
d_call: .; cdr3_length: 15; clone_size: .; j_call: TRBJ2-7; v_call: TRBV7-2; cdr3_aa: CASSLAGAGTYEQYF; cdr3_nt: TGTGCCAGCAGCTTAGCAGGGGCTGGAACCTACGAGCAGTACTTC
d_call: .; cdr3_length: 15; clone_size: .; j_call: TRBJ2-3; v_call: TRBV19; cdr3_aa: CASSIGPTGTDTQYF; cdr3_nt: TGTGCCAGTAGTATAGGCCCGACAGGAACAGATACGCAGTATTTT
d_call: TRBD1; cdr3_length: 13; clone_size: .; j_call: TRBJ1-5; v_call: TRBV7-6; cdr3_aa: CASSRQGGQPQHF; cdr3_nt: TGTGCCAGCAGCCGACAGGGTGGACAGCCCCAGCATTTT
d_call: .; cdr3_length: 14; clone_size: .; j_call: TRBJ2-1; v_call: TRBV6-2/TRBV6-3; cdr3_aa: CASSYSQSYNEQFF; cdr3_nt: TGTGCCAGCAGTTACTCCCAGTCCTACAATGAGCAGTTCTTC
d_call: .; cdr3_length: 14; clone_size: .; j_call: TRBJ2-3; v_call: TRBV10-2; cdr3_aa: CASSEKRAADTQYF; cdr3_nt: TGCGCCAGCAGTGAGAAGCGGGCGGCAGATACGCAGTATTTT
d_call: TRBD2; cdr3_length: 11; clone_size: .; j_call: TRBJ2-1; v_call: TRBV28; cdr3_aa: CASRAGTRTFF; cdr3_nt: TGTGCCAGCAGAGCCGGGACTAGAACTTTCTTC
d_call: TRBD1; cdr3_length: 15; clone_size: .; j_call: TRBJ2-7; v_call: TRBV7-2; cdr3_aa: CASSLAHRGRVEQYF; cdr3_nt: TGTGCCAGCAGCTTAGCGCACAGGGGGCGTGTAGAGCAGTACTTC
d_call: .; cdr3_length: 15; clone_size: few; j_call: TRBJ2-5; v_call: TRBV5-1; cdr3_aa: CASSSAWRGGETQYF; cdr3_nt: TGCGCCAGCAGCTCCGCATGGAGGGGCGGAGAGACCCAGTACTTC
d_call: .; cdr3_length: 13; clone_size: .; j_call: TRBJ2-1; v_call: TRBV12-3/TRBV12-4; cdr3_aa: CASSSQRGAEQFF; cdr3_nt: TGTGCCAGCAGCTCACAACGAGGAGCCGAGCAGTTCTTC
d_call: TRBD1; cdr3_length: 15; clone_size: .; j_call: TRBJ2-7; v_call: TRBV28; cdr3_aa: CASSLGGTGDYEQYF; cdr3_nt: TGTGCCAGCAGTTTAGGCGGGACAGGGGACTACGAGCAGTACTTC
d_call: TRBD2; cdr3_length: 16; clone_size: .; j_call: TRBJ2-1; v_call: TRBV5-1; cdr3_aa: CASSLGSGGPRDEQFF; cdr3_nt: TGCGCCAGCAGCTTGGGCTCGGGAGGGCCTAGGGATGAGCAGTTCTTC
d_call: TRBD1; cdr3_length: 14; clone_size: .; j_call: TRBJ1-2; v_call: TRBV29-1; cdr3_aa: CSVSSGTGVGGYTF; cdr3_nt: TGCAGCGTTTCCTCCGGGACAGGGGTTGGCGGCTACACCTTC
d_call: .; cdr3_length: 15; clone_size: .; j_call: TRBJ1-1; v_call: TRBV4-1; cdr3_aa: CASSQVGGPNTEAFF; cdr3_nt: TGCGCCAGCAGCCAAGTAGGGGGACCGAACACTGAAGCTTTCTTT
d_call: .; cdr3_length: 15; clone_size: .; j_call: TRBJ2-4; v_call: TRBV30; cdr3_aa: CAWNPTPLAKNIQYF; cdr3_nt: TGTGCCTGGAACCCGACACCACTAGCCAAAAACATTCAGTACTTC
d_call: .; cdr3_length: 14; clone_size: .; j_call: TRBJ2-1; v_call: TRBV7-9; cdr3_aa: CASSPPRVVNEQFF; cdr3_nt: TGTGCCAGCAGCCCCCCCAGGGTAGTAAATGAGCAGTTCTTC
d_call: .; cdr3_length: 12; clone_size: .; j_call: TRBJ1-2; v_call: TRBV27; cdr3_aa: CASGAGSYGYTF; cdr3_nt: TGTGCCAGCGGCGCCGGGAGCTATGGCTACACCTTC
d_call: .; cdr3_length: 14; clone_size: .; j_call: TRBJ1-2; v_call: TRBV18; cdr3_aa: CASSPYSGFYGYTF; cdr3_nt: TGTGCCAGCTCACCGTACTCAGGGTTCTATGGCTACACCTTC
d_call: .; cdr3_length: 13; clone_size: .; j_call: TRBJ1-1; v_call: TRBV11-2; cdr3_aa: CASTIGGPTEAFF; cdr3_nt: TGTGCCAGCACCATTGGGGGCCCGACTGAAGCTTTCTTT
d_call: .; cdr3_length: 15; clone_size: .; j_call: TRBJ2-5; v_call: TRBV25-1; cdr3_aa: CASSVPGLGGETQYF; cdr3_nt: TGTGCCAGCAGTGTCCCGGGACTAGGGGGCGAGACCCAGTACTTC
d_call: .; cdr3_length: 12; clone_size: .; j_call: TRBJ1-2; v_call: TRBV30; cdr3_aa: CAWSWTDYGYTF; cdr3_nt: TGTGCCTGGAGCTGGACAGACTATGGCTACACCTTC
d_call: TRBD2; cdr3_length: 13; clone_size: .; j_call: TRBJ2-7; v_call: TRBV7-2; cdr3_aa: CATRPGLLYEQYF; cdr3_nt: TGTGCCACCAGACCGGGACTACTCTACGAGCAGTACTTC
d_call: .; cdr3_length: 15; clone_size: .; j_call: TRBJ2-1; v_call: TRBV5-1; cdr3_aa: CASSLGAASYNEQFF; cdr3_nt: TGCGCCAGCAGCTTGGGAGCGGCCTCCTACAATGAGCAGTTCTTC